This TCR beta chain originates from a study of OX40 agonist ivuxolimab in advanced cancers. Data came from immunoSEQ multiplex PCR; TCRdb stores just in-frame clones and leaves some out. In the table there are tens of thousands of clones, around 87% of which are singletons. The sequence derives from an adult with an advanced solid tumor such as melanoma, head and neck, liver or kidney cancer. Sequencing was performed on CD4+ or CD8+ T cells sorted from blood, taken in a trial of the OX40 agonist ivuxolimab.

The CDR3 DNA follows: TGTGCCAGCAGCGTTTCCGGGACAGCAGATACGCAGTATTTT. Encoded protein: CASSVSGTADTQYF. J is TRBJ2-3 and V is TRBV9, with TRBD1 identical over 7 bases. V lost 2 bases and J lost 4; bases outside the gene matches: 4. The germline CDR1 and CDR2 sequences are SGDLS and YYNGEE. The CDR3 has 14 amino acids.